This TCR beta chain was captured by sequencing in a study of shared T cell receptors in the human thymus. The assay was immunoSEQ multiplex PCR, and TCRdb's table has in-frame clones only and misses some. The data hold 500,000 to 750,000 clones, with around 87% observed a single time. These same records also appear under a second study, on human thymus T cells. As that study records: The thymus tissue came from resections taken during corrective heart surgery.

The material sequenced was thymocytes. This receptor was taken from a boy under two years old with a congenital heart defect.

The CDR3 here is CASSLGLATYNEQFF. The CDR3 coding sequence is TGTGCCAGTAGTCTGGGACTAGCGACTTACAATGAGCAGTTCTTC. V and J are TRBV19 and TRBJ2-1, with 10 bases that match TRBD2. Per the germline V gene, CDR1 is LNHDA and CDR2 is SQIVND (reference sequence). The length of the CDR3 is 15 residues. Trimming cost V 5 bases and J 4 bases; bases outside gene matches: 5.